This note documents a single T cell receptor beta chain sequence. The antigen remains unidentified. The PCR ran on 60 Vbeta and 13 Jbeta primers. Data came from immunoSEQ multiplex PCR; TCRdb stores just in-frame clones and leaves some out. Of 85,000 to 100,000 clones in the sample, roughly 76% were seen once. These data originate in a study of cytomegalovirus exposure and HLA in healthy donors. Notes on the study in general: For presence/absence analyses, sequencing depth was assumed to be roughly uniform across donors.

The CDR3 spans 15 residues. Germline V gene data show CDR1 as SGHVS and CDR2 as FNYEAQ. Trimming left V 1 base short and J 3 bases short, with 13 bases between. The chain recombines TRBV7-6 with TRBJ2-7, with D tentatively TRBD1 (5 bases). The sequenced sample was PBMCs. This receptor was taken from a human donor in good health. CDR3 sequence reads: CASSLVPGSNYEQYF. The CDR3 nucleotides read TGTGCCAGCAGCTTAGTGCCAGGGTCTAACTACGAGCAGTACTTC. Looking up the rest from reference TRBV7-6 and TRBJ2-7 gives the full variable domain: GAGVSQSPRYKVTKRGQDVALRCDPISGHVSLYWYRQALGQGPEFLTYFNYEAQQDKSGLPNDRFSAERPEGSISTLTIQRTEQRDSAMYRCASSLVPGSNYEQYFGPGTRLTVT.